This TCR beta chain was retrieved from a study of cytomegalovirus exposure and HLA in healthy donors. Vbeta (60) and Jbeta (13) primers were used in the PCR. Data came from immunoSEQ multiplex PCR; TCRdb stores just in-frame clones and leaves some out. This sample yields about 97,000 clones, of which roughly four fifths are seen a single time; about 4.9% belongs to the top ten. The CDR3 extends over 16 amino acids. Trimming shortened V by 2 bases and J by 0 bases, and 11 bases separated the two germline ends. Germline loops: CDR1 MNHEY, CDR2 SVGAGI. V and J are TRBV6-5 and TRBJ1-3, with D maybe TRBD1 (5 bases). The sequence derives from a man aged 40-49 years in good health and CMV-seropositive. Sequencing used PBMCs. The CDR3 nucleotides are TGTGCCAGCAGTTACCGGCAGGACAACTCTGGAAACACCATATATTTT. Amino acids: CASSYRQDNSGNTIYF.